Listed below are T cell receptor beta chains from one sample, sequenced in a study of blood T cell repertoires in COVID-19. TCRdb's table, derived via immunoSEQ multiplex PCR, lists solely in-frame clones and lacks some. Of 300,000 to 500,000 clones listed, around 89% are singletons. The sequencing sample was made of PBMCs or T cells enriched from blood (not recorded which). The receptor source for this set is a woman in her twenties or thirties with acute COVID-19. Both conserved end residues are part of each CDR3. A D gene is named only where the DNA matches it firmly. Size is stated for part of the rows, as once, few or many counts, or as a class when the clone is expanded.

>.|TRBD2|TRBV2|TRBJ2-1
CASSENGGAGEQFF
TGTGCCAGCAGTGAAAACGGGGGGGCCGGTGAGCAGTTCTTC
>.|.|TRBV7-3|TRBJ2-2
CASSLSSYAGANTGELFF
TGTGCCAGCAGCTTATCGTCTTACGCGGGGGCCAACACCGGGGAGCTGTTTTTT
>.|TRBD1|TRBV5-4|TRBJ2-1
CASSERQGARNEQFF
TGTGCCAGCAGCGAACGACAGGGGGCGCGCAATGAGCAGTTCTTC
>.|TRBD2|TRBV5-1|TRBJ2-1
CASRLGSGMGNEQFF
TGCGCCAGCAGATTAGGCAGCGGGATGGGGAATGAGCAGTTCTTC
>.|TRBD2|TRBV24-1|TRBJ2-2
CATSDPGTSGVNTGELFF
TGTGCCACCAGTGACCCCGGGACTAGCGGGGTCAACACCGGGGAGCTGTTTTTT
>.|.|TRBV6-5|TRBJ2-7
CASSRTSTSYEQYF
TGTGCCAGCAGCCGGACAAGTACCTCCTACGAGCAGTACTTC
>.|TRBD1|TRBV7-9|TRBJ1-3
CASTNRDSDGNTIYF
TGTGCCAGCACCAACCGGGACAGCGATGGAAACACCATATATTTT
>.|TRBD1|TRBV2|TRBJ2-7
CASSAGQVYEQYF
TGTGCCAGCAGTGCAGGACAGGTCTACGAGCAGTACTTC
>.|TRBD2|TRBV24-1|TRBJ2-3
CATSDFLGIAGGNPDTQYF
TGTGCCACCAGTGATTTCCTTGGGATAGCGGGGGGGAATCCAGATACGCAGTATTTT
>once|TRBD1|TRBV24-1|TRBJ2-5
CATGGTGPTETQYF
TGTGCCACGGGCGGGACAGGTCCTACGGAGACCCAGTACTTC
>once|.|TRBV5-1|TRBJ2-7
CASSLEPGSLLEQYF
TGCGCCAGCAGCTTGGAGCCAGGGTCTCTTCTCGAGCAGTACTTC
>.|TRBD1|TRBV6-4|TRBJ1-1
CASSRRTGGETEAFF
TGTGCCAGCAGCCGTAGGACAGGGGGCGAGACTGAAGCTTTCTTT
>.|TRBD1|TRBV7-9|TRBJ1-6
CASSLGTGDSPLHF
TGTGCCAGCAGCTTAGGGACAGGGGATTCACCCCTCCACTTT
>.|.|TRBV19|TRBJ1-1
CASMLRGARDTEAFF
TGTGCCAGTATGCTCAGGGGAGCCCGGGACACTGAAGCTTTCTTT
>few|TRBD1|TRBV11-2|TRBJ1-1
CASSSDRGLKGNTEAFF
TGTGCCAGCAGCTCCGACAGGGGGCTGAAGGGGAACACTGAAGCTTTCTTT
>.|TRBD1|TRBV7-2|TRBJ1-1
CASSLVYWAGGGKNTEAFF
TGTGCCAGCAGCTTAGTATATTGGGCAGGGGGTGGAAAGAACACTGAAGCTTTCTTT
>.|TRBD2|TRBV7-2|TRBJ2-3
CASSLGAGRTPTDTQYF
TGTGCCAGCAGCTTAGGAGCGGGGAGAACGCCTACAGATACGCAGTATTTT
>.|TRBD1|TRBV19|TRBJ1-5
CASSRGTVSNNQPQHF
TGTGCCAGTAGTCGAGGGACAGTATCCAACAATCAGCCCCAGCATTTT
>.|.|TRBV5-1|TRBJ1-6
CASSPDSTYNSPLHF
TGCGCCAGCAGCCCGGACAGCACCTATAATTCACCCCTCCACTTT
>.|TRBD1|TRBV10-1|TRBJ2-3
CASSMTGSDTQYF
TGCGCCAGCAGTATGACAGGGTCAGATACGCAGTATTTT
>.|TRBD1|TRBV4-3|TRBJ1-1
CASSLSGQVNTEAFF
TGCGCCAGCAGCCTCTCGGGACAGGTGAACACTGAAGCTTTCTTT
>.|.|TRBV4-3|TRBJ1-6
CASSQDGQSGPPLHF
TGCGCCAGCAGCCAAGACGGACAGTCGGGGCCACCCCTCCACTTT
>few|TRBD1|TRBV9|TRBJ1-3
CASSASTGRNTIYF
TGTGCCAGCAGCGCCTCGACAGGGAGAAACACCATATATTTT
>.|TRBD2|TRBV7-3|TRBJ2-1
CASSLSGTIRGSEQFF
TGTGCCAGCAGCCTATCCGGGACTATACGAGGTAGTGAGCAGTTCTTC
>.|TRBD2|TRBV3-1/TRBV3-2|TRBJ2-1
CASSPRTSGRSYNEQFF
TGTGCCAGCAGTCCTCGGACTAGCGGGCGCTCCTACAATGAGCAGTTCTTC
>.|.|TRBV19|TRBJ2-7
CASSNTQVTLSYEQYF
TGTGCCAGTAGCAATACACAGGTAACCCTCTCCTACGAGCAGTACTTC
>.|.|TRBV2|TRBJ2-4
CASKGDTKDVQYF
TGTGCCAGCAAGGGGGACACAAAAGACGTTCAGTACTTC
>once|TRBD2|TRBV20-1|TRBJ2-6
CSASSGGAVISGANVLTF
TGCAGTGCTAGTAGCGGGGGGGCCGTTATCTCTGGGGCCAACGTCCTGACTTTC
>.|.|TRBV12-3/TRBV12-4|TRBJ1-5
CASSRDAVQPQHF
TGTGCCAGCAGCAGGGATGCGGTTCAGCCCCAGCATTTT
>once|.|TRBV10-2|TRBJ1-4
CASSGEWTELNEKLFF
TGCGCCAGCAGCGGGGAGTGGACGGAGTTAAATGAAAAACTGTTTTTT
>.|.|TRBV9|TRBJ2-3
CASSRFGGPTDTQYF
TGTGCCAGCAGCCGATTCGGGGGGCCCACAGATACGCAGTATTTT
>.|.|TRBV27|TRBJ1-1
CASSLLQGNEAFF
TGTGCCAGCAGTCTACTACAGGGAAATGAAGCTTTCTTT
>.|.|TRBV11-2|TRBJ1-2
CASSLPWGGHYGYTF
TGTGCCAGCAGCTTGCCCTGGGGGGGCCACTATGGCTACACCTTC
>.|TRBD1|TRBV20-1|TRBJ2-7
CSASQDRGVYEQYF
TGCAGTGCTAGTCAGGACAGGGGGGTCTACGAGCAGTACTTC
>.|TRBD1|TRBV4-3|TRBJ2-1
CASSATSTGGSYNEQFF
TGCGCCAGCAGCGCAACCTCAACAGGGGGCAGCTACAATGAGCAGTTCTTC
>.|TRBD2|TRBV5-1|TRBJ2-1
CASSYRPSGDLNSDEQFF
TGCGCCAGCAGCTATCGACCTAGCGGGGATCTTAACTCCGATGAGCAGTTCTTC
>.|.|TRBV3-1/TRBV3-2|TRBJ2-5
CASMAGAGETQYF
TGTGCCAGCATGGCGGGGGCTGGGGAGACCCAGTACTTC
>.|.|TRBV7-9|TRBJ2-7
CASSSSGSTGEQYF
TGTGCCAGCAGCTCTAGTGGGTCGACGGGCGAGCAGTACTTC
>.|.|TRBV5-4|TRBJ1-1
CASSLWLMGRNTEAFF
TGTGCCAGCAGCTTGTGGCTCATGGGGAGGAACACTGAAGCTTTCTTT
>.|.|TRBV5-5|TRBJ1-2
CASTPLGASNYGYTF
TGTGCCAGCACCCCCTTGGGGGCTTCTAACTATGGCTACACCTTC
>.|.|TRBV28|TRBJ2-1
CASSLGGDEQFF
TGTGCCAGCAGTTTAGGGGGCGATGAGCAGTTCTTC
>.|.|TRBV28|TRBJ2-2
CASSSTRAGELFF
TGTGCCAGCAGCTCAACTAGGGCCGGGGAGCTGTTTTTT
>.|.|TRBV5-1|TRBJ2-5
CASSLGDRVETQYF
TGCGCCAGCAGCTTGGGTGACAGAGTCGAGACCCAGTACTTC
>.|.|TRBV15|TRBJ1-5
CATNGFLSNQPQHF
TGTGCCACCAACGGGTTTTTAAGCAATCAGCCCCAGCATTTT
>.|TRBD1|TRBV4-1|TRBJ1-1
CASSQGKGSGTDEAFF
TGCGCCAGCAGCCAAGGAAAGGGTTCCGGGACAGATGAAGCTTTCTTT
>.|.|TRBV30|TRBJ1-4
CAWAPGATNEKLFF
TGTGCCTGGGCGCCAGGGGCAACTAATGAAAAACTGTTTTTT
>.|TRBD2|TRBV2|TRBJ2-1
CASSVRTSGYNEQFF
TGTGCCAGCAGTGTTCGCACTAGCGGCTACAATGAGCAGTTCTTC
>.|.|TRBV24-1|TRBJ2-3
CATSTGSTDTQYF
TGTGCCACCAGCACAGGGAGCACAGATACGCAGTATTTT
>once|TRBD1|TRBV30|TRBJ1-2
CAWTQGAEGYTF
TGTGCCTGGACCCAGGGGGCGGAGGGCTACACCTTC
>.|TRBD2|TRBV4-3|TRBJ2-5
CASSLTGLAGETQYF
TGCGCCAGCAGCCTAACGGGACTAGCGGGAGAGACCCAGTACTTC
>.|.|TRBV21-1|TRBJ1-2
CASSTSEVHYGYTF
TGTGCCAGCAGCACATCCGAGGTTCACTATGGCTACACCTTC
>once|.|TRBV7-9|TRBJ2-3
CASSRGGSDTQYF
TGTGCCAGCAGCCGAGGAGGGTCAGATACGCAGTATTTT
>.|TRBD1|TRBV5-1|TRBJ1-1
CASSLDRGRTEAFF
TGCGCCAGCAGCTTAGACAGGGGCCGCACTGAAGCTTTCTTT